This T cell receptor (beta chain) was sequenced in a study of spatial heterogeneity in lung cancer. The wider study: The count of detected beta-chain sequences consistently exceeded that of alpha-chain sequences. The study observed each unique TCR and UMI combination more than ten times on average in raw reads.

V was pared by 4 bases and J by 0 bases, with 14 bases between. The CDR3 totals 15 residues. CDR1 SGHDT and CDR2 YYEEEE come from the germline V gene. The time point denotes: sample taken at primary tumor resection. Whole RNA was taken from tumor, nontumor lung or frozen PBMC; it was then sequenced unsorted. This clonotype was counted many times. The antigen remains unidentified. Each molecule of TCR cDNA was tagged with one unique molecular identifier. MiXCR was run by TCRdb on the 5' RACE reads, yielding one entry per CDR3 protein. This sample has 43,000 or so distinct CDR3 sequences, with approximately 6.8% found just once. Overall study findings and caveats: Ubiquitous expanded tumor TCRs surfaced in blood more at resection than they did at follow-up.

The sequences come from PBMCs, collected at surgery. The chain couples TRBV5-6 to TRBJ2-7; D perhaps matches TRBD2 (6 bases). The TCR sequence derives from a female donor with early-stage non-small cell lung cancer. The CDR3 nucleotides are TGTGCCAGCAGCGGTGGACCCGGGGGCTCCTACGAGCAGTACTTC. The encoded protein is CASSGGPGGSYEQYF.